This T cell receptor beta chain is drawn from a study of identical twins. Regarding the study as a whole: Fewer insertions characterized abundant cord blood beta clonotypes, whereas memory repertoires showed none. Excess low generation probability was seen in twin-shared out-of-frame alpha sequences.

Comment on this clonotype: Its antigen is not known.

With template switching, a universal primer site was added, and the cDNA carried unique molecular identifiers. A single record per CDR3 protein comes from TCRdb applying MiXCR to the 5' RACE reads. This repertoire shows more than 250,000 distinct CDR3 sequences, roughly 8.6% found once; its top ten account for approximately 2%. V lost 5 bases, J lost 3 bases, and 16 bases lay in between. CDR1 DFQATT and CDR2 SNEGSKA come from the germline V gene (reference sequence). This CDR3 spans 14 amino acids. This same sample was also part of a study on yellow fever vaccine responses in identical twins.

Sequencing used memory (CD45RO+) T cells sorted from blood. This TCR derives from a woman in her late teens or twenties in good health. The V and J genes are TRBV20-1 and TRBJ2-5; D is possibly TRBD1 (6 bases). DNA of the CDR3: TGCAGTGCTTTCGTTACAGGGCGGGAAGAGACCCAGTACTTC. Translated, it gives CSAFVTGREETQYF.